The present T cell receptor beta chain was sequenced within a study of CD8+ T cells in alopecia areata. Documented treatment: oral pan-JAK inhibitor, 5-10 mg twice daily. CDR3 size: 12 residues. The V gene's germline CDR1 is SNHLY and CDR2 FYNNEI. Following RNA extraction, reverse transcription yielded cDNA that acted as the sequencing template. This table comes from immunoSEQ multiplex PCR, and its TCRdb copy is limited to in-frame clones, with some not included. The sample lists about 190,000 clones; about 60% were seen once. This sequence originates from a human donor with alopecia areata. Here the sequenced sample was CD4+ T cells sorted from blood, taken at week 4, from a patient treated with tofacitinib. The chain has TRBV2 and TRBJ2-5; D is unresolved. Gene TRBJ2-7 matches the end of the DNA better, so the J call may be wrong. The chain's CDR3 is CASSARTYEQYF. The CDR3 DNA follows: TGTGCCAGCAGCGCGAGAACCTACGAGCAGTACTTC.